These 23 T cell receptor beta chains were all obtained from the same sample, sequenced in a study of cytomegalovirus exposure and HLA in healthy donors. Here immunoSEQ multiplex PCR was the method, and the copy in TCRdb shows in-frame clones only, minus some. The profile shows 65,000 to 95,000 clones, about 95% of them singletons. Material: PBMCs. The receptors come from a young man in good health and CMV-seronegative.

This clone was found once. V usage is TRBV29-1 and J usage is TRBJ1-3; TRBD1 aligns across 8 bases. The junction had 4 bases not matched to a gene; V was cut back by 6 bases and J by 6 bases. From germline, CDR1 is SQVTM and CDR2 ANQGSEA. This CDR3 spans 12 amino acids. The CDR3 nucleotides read TGCAGCGTAAGGACAGGGACAAACACCATATATTTT. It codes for CSVRTGTNTIYF.

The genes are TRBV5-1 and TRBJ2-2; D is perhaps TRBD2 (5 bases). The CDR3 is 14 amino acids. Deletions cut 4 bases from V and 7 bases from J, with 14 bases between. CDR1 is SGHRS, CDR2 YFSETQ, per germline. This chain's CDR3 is CASSAQSGGGELFF. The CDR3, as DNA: TGCGCCAGCAGCGCCCAGTCAGGAGGCGGGGAGCTGTTTTTT.

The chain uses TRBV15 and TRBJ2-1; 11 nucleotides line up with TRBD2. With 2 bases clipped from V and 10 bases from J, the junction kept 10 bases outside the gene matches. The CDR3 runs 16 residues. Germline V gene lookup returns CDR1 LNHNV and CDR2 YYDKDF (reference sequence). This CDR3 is CATSRNSGGASREQFF. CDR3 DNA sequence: TGTGCCACCAGCAGAAATAGCGGGGGGGCCTCGAGGGAGCAGTTCTTC.

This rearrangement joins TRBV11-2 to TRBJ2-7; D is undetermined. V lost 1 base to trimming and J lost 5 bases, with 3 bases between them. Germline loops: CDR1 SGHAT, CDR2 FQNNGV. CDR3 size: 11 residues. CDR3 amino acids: CASSLGDEQYF. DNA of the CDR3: TGTGCCAGCAGCTTAGGAGACGAGCAGTACTTC.

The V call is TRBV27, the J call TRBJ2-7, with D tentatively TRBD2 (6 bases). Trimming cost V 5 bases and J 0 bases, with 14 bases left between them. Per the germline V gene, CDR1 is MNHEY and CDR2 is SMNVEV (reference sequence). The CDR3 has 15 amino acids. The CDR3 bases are TGTGCCAGCAGTCCCTTAGCGGATTTCTCCTACGAGCAGTACTTC. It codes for CASSPLADFSYEQYF.

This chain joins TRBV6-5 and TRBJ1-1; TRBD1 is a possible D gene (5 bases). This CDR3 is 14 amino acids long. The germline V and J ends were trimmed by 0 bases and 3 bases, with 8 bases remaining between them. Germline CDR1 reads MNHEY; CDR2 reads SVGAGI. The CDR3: CASSYSEGDTEAFF. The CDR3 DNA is TGTGCCAGCAGTTACTCGGAAGGGGACACTGAAGCTTTCTTT.

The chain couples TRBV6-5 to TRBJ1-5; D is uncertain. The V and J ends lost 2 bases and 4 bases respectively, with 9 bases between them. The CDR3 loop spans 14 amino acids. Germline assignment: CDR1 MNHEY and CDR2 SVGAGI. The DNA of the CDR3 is TGTGCCAGCAGTTACACGACGGGGAATCAGCCCCAGCATTTT. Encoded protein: CASSYTTGNQPQHF.

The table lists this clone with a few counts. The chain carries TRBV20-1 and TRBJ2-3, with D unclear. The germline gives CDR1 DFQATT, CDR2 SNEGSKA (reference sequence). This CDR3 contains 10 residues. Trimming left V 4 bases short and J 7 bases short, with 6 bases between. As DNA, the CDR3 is TGCAGTGCTACGGTCCATACGCAGTATTTT. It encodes CSATVHTQYF.

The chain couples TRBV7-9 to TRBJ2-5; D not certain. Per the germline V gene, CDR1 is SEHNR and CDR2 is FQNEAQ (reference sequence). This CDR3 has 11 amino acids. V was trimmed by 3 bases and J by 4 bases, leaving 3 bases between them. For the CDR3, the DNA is TGTGCCAGCAGCTTGGCAGAGACCCAGTACTTC. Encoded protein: CASSLAETQYF.

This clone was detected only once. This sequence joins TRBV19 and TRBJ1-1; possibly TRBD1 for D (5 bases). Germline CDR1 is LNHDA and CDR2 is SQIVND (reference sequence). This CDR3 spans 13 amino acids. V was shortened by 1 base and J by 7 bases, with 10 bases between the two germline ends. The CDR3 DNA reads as TGTGCCAGTAGTATAGCAGGGATTAGTGAAGCTTTCTTT. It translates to CASSIAGISEAFF.

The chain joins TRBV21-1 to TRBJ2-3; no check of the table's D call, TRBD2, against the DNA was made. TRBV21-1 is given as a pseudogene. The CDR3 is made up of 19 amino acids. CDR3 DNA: TGTGCCAGCAGCAAAGTTTCACTAGCGGGGGGGCGAGGTAAAGATACGCAGTATTTT. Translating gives CASSKVSLAGGRGKDTQYF.

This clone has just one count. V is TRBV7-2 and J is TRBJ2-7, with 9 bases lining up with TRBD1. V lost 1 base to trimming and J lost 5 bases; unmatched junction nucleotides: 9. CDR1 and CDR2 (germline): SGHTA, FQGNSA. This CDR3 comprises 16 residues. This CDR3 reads CASSLVSTGGNDEQYF. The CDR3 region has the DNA TGTGCCAGCAGCTTAGTTTCGACAGGGGGGAACGACGAGCAGTACTTC.

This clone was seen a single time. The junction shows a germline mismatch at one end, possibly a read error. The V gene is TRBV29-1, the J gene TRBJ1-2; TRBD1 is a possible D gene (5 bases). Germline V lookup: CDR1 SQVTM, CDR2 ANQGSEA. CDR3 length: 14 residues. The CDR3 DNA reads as TGCAACGTTGATTCATTGGGGCAGAGCTATGGCTACACCTTC. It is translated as CNVDSLGQSYGYTF. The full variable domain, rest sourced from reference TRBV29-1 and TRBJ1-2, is SAVISQKPSRDICQRGTSLTIQCQVDSQVTMMFWYRQQPGQSLTLIATANQGSEATYESGFVIDKFPISRPNLTFSTLTVSNMSPEDSSIYLCNVDSLGQSYGYTFGSGTRLTVV.

This CDR3 is CASRAVAGASNEQFF. Written as DNA, the CDR3 is TGTGCCAGCAGGGCCGTAGCGGGGGCGAGCAATGAGCAGTTCTTC. The gene calls are TRBV9 and TRBJ2-1; 9 nucleotides align to TRBD2. CDR1 and CDR2 from the germline V gene are SGDLS and YYNGEE. The CDR3 is 15 residues long. Trimming cost V 5 bases and J 6 bases; bases outside gene matches: 9.

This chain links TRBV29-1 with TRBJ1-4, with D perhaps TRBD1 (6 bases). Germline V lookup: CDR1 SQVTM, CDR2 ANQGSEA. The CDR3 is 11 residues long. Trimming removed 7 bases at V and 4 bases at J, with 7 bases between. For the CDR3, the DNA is TGCAGCGGGACAGTTAATGAAAAACTGTTTTTT. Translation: CSGTVNEKLFF. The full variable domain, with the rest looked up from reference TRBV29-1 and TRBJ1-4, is SAVISQKPSRDICQRGTSLTIQCQVDSQVTMMFWYRQQPGQSLTLIATANQGSEATYESGFVIDKFPISRPNLTFSTLTVSNMSPEDSSIYLCSGTVNEKLFFGSGTQLSVL.

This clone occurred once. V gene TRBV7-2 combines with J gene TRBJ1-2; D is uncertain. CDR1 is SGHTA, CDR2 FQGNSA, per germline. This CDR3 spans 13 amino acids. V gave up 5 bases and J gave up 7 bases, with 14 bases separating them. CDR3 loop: CASSQDIVTGYTF. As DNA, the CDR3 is TGTGCCAGCAGCCAAGACATCGTCACTGGCTACACCTTC. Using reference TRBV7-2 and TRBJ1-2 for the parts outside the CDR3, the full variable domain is GAGVSQSPSNKVTEKGKDVELRCDPISGHTALYWYRQSLGQGLEFLIYFQGNSAPDKSGLPSDRFSAERTGGSVSTLTIQRTQQEDSAVYLCASSQDIVTGYTFGSGTRLTVV.

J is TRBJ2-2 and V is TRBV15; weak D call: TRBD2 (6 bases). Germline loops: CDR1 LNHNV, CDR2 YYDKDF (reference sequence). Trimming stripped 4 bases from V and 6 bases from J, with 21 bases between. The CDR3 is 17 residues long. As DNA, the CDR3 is TGTGCCACCAGCACGGGGTTCACAGACTGGAGGGCCGGGGAGCTGTTTTTT. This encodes CATSTGFTDWRAGELFF.

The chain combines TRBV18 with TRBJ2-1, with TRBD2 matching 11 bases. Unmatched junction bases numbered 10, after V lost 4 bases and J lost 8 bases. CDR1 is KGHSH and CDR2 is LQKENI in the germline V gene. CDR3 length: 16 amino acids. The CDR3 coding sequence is TGTGCCAGCTCACTTCAACTAGCGGGGGCAGGCGATGAGCAGTTCTTC. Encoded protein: CASSLQLAGAGDEQFF.

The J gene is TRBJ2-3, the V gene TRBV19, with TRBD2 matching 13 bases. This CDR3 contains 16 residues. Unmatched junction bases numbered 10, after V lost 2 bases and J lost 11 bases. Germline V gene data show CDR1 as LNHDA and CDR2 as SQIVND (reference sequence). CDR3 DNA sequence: TGTGCCAGTAGTATACAGTTTGGACTAGCGGGGGTTTTGCAGTATTTT. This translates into CASSIQFGLAGVLQYF.

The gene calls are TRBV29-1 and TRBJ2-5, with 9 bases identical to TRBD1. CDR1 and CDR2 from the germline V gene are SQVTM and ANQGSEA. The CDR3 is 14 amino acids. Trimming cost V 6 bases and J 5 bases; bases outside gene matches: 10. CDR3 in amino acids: CSVLTQGAGETQYF. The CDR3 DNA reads TGCAGCGTACTCACACAGGGGGCTGGGGAGACCCAGTACTTC.

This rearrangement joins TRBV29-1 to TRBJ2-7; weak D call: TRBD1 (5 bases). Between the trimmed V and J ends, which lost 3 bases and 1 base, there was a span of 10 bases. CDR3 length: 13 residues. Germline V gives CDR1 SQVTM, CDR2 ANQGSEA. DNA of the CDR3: TGCAGCGTTGACCGCACAGGATCCTACGAGCAGTACTTC. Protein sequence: CSVDRTGSYEQYF.

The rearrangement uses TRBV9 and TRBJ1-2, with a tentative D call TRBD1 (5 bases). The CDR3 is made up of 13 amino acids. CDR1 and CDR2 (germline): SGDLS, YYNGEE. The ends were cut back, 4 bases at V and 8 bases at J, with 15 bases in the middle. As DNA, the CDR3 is TGTGCCAGCAGCCCATCGGGGGTAGGAGGCTACACCTTC. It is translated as CASSPSGVGGYTF.

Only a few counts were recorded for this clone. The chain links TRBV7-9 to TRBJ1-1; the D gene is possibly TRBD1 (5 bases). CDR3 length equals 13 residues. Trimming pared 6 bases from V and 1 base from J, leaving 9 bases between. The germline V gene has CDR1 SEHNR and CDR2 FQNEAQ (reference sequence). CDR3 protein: CASSSTENTEAFF. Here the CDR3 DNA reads TGTGCCAGCAGTTCGACAGAGAACACTGAAGCTTTCTTT.